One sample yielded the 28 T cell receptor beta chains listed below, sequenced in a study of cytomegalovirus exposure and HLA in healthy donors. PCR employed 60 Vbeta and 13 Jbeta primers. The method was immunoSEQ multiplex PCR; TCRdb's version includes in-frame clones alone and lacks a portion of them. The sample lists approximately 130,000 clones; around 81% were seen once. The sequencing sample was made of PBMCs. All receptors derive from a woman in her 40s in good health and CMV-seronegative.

The CDR3 DNA follows: TGTGCCAGCAGCCCCCGTTTAGGTAGCGGGAGTTGGGAGCAGTTCTTC. Translating gives CASSPRLGSGSWEQFF. The J gene is TRBJ2-1, the V gene TRBV9; TRBD2 matches at 9 bases. Germline-derived CDR1 and CDR2 are SGDLS and YYNGEE. V was pared by 4 bases and J by 10 bases, with 15 bases of the junction left unmatched. The CDR3 sequence is 16 residues long.

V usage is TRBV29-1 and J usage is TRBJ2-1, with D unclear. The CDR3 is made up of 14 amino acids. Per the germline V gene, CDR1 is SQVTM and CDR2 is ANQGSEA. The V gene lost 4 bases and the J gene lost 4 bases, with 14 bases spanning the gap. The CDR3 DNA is TGCAGCGTTGGCTCTGACTTTACATACAATGAGCAGTTCTTC. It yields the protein CSVGSDFTYNEQFF.

CDR3 coding DNA: TGTGCCAGCAGTCTAAACGACAGGGTATTAAGCTACACCTTC. The encoded protein is CASSLNDRVLSYTF. V usage is TRBV27 and J usage is TRBJ1-2, with TRBD1 matching over 7 bases. V was clipped by 5 bases and J by 9 bases; unmatched bases: 12. The germline CDR1 and CDR2 sequences are MNHEY and SMNVEV (reference sequence). The CDR3 is made up of 14 amino acids.

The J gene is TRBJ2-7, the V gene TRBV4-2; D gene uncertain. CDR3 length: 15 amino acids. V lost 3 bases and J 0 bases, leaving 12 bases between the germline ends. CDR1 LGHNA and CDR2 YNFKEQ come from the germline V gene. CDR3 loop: CASSQEYKTSYEQYF. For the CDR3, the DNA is TGTGCCAGCAGCCAGGAGTATAAGACCTCCTACGAGCAGTACTTC.

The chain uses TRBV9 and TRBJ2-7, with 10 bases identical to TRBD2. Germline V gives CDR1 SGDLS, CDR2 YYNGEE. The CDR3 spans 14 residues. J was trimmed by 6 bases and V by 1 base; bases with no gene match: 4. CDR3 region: CASSVLAGVGEQYF. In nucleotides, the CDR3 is TGTGCCAGCAGCGTACTAGCGGGAGTGGGCGAGCAGTACTTC.

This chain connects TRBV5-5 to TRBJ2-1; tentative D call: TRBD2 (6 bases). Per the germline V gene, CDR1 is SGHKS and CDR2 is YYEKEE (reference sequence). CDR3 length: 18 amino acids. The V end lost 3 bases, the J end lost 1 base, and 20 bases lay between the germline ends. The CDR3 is CASSSTAGPFYSYNEQFF. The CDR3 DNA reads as TGTGCCAGCAGCTCGACAGCGGGCCCATTCTATTCCTACAATGAGCAGTTCTTC.

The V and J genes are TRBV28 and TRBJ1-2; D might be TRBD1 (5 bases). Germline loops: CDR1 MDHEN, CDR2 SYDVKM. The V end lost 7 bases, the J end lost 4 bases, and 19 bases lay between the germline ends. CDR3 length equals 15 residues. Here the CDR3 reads CASITLQGGSYGYTF. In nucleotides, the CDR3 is TGTGCCAGCATCACCCTCCAGGGAGGGAGCTATGGCTACACCTTC.

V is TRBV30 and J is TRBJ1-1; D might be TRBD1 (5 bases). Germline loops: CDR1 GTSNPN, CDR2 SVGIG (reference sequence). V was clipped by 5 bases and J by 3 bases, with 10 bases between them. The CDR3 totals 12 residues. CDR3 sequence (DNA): TGTGCCTGGGACAGTTGGGACACTGAAGCTTTCTTT. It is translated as CAWDSWDTEAFF.

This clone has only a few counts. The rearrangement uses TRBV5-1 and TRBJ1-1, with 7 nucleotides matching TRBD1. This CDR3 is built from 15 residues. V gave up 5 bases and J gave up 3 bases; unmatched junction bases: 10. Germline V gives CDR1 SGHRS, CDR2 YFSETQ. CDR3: CASRQRGRRDTEAFF. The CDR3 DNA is TGCGCCAGCAGACAAAGGGGGCGTAGGGACACTGAAGCTTTCTTT.

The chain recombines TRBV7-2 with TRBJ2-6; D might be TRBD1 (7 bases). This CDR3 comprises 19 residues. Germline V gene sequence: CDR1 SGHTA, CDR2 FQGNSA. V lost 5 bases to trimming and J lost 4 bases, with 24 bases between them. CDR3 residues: CASSVRPGGPRGGANVLTF. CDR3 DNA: TGTGCCAGCAGCGTTCGCCCAGGGGGGCCTCGGGGGGGGGCCAACGTCCTGACTTTC.

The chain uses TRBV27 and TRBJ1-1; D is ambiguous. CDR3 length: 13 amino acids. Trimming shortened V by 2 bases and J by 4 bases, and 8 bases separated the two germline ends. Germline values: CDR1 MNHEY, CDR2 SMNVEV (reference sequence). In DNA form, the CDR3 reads TGTGCCAGCAGTTTACAGGAGGGCACTGAAGCTTTCTTT. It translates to CASSLQEGTEAFF.

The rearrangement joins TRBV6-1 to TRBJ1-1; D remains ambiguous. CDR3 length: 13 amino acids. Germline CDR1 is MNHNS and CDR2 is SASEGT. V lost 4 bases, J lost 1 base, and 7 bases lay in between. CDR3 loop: CASSVKQNTEAFF. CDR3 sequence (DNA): TGTGCCAGCAGTGTAAAACAGAACACTGAAGCTTTCTTT.

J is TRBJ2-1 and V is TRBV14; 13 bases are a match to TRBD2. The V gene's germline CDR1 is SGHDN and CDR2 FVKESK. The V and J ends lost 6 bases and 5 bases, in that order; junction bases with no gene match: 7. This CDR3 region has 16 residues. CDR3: CASRAPGLAGNNEQFF. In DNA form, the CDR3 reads TGTGCCAGCAGGGCGCCGGGACTAGCGGGAAACAATGAGCAGTTCTTC.

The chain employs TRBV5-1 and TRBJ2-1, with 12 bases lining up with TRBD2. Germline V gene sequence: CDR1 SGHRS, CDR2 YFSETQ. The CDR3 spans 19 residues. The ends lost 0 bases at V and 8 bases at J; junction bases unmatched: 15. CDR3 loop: CASSLAPGLAGGQVYEQFF. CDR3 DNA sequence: TGCGCCAGCAGCTTGGCCCCGGGCCTAGCGGGGGGGCAAGTGTATGAGCAGTTCTTC.

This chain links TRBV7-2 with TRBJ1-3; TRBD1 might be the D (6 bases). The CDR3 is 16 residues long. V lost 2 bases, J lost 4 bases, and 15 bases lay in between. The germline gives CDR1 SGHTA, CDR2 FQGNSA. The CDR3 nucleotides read TGTGCCAGCAGCTTAAACAGGGTTTCTCAGGGAAACACCATATATTTT. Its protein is CASSLNRVSQGNTIYF.

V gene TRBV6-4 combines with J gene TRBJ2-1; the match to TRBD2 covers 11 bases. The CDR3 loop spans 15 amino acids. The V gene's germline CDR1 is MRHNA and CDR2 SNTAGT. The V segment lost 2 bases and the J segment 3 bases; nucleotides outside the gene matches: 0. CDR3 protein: CASSDTSGGYNEQFF. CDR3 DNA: TGTGCCAGCAGTGACACTAGCGGGGGCTACAATGAGCAGTTCTTC.

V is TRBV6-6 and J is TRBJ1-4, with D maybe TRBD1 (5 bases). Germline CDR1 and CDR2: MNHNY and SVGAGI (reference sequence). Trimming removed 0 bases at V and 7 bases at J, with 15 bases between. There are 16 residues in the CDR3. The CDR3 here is CASSYSLGAGGEKLFF. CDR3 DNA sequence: TGTGCCAGCAGTTACTCTCTAGGGGCCGGGGGTGAAAAACTGTTTTTT.

CDR3 DNA: TGTGCCAGCAGCGTATTTAGGGACAGGGCGGATGGCTACACCTTC. Translated: CASSVFRDRADGYTF. The chain combines TRBV9 with TRBJ1-2, with TRBD1 identical over 9 bases. V dropped 1 base and J dropped 6; count of bases not matched to a gene: 7. Per the germline V gene, CDR1 is SGDLS and CDR2 is YYNGEE. The CDR3 contains 15 residues.

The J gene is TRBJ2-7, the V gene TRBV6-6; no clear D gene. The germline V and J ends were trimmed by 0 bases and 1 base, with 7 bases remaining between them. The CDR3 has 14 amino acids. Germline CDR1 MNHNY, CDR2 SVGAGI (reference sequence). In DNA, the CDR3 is TGTGCCAGCAGTTACTCGCCAGGTTCCTACGAGCAGTACTTC. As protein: CASSYSPGSYEQYF.

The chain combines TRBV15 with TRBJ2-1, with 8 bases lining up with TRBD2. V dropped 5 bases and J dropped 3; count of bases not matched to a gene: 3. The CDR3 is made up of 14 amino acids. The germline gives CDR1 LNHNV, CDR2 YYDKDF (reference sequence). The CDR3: CATSPSGSYNEQFF. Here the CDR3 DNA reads TGTGCCACCAGCCCGAGCGGGAGCTACAATGAGCAGTTCTTC.

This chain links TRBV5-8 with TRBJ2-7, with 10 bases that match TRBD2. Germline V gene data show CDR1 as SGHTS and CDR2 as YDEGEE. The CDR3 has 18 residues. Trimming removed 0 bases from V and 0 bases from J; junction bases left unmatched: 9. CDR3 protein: CASSLAGLAESFSYEQYF. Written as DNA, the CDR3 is TGTGCCAGCAGCTTGGCTGGACTAGCGGAGAGTTTCTCCTACGAGCAGTACTTC.

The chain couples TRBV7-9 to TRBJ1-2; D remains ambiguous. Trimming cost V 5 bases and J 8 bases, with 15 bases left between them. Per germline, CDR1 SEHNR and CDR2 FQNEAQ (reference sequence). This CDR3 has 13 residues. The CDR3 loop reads CASSVRGSQGYTF. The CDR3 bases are TGTGCCAGCAGCGTTCGGGGTTCGCAGGGCTACACCTTC.

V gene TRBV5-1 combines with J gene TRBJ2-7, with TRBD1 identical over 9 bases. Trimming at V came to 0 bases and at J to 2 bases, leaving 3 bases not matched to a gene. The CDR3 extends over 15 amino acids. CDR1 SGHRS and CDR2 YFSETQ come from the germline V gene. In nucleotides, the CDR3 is TGCGCCAGCAGCTTGGAGACAGGGGGGACCTACGAGCAGTACTTC. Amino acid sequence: CASSLETGGTYEQYF. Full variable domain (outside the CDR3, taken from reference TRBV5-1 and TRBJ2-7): KAGVTQTPRYLIKTRGQQVTLSCSPISGHRSVSWYQQTPGQGLQFLFEYFSETQRNKGNFPGRFSGRQFSNSRSEMNVSTLELGDSALYLCASSLETGGTYEQYFGPGTRLTVT.

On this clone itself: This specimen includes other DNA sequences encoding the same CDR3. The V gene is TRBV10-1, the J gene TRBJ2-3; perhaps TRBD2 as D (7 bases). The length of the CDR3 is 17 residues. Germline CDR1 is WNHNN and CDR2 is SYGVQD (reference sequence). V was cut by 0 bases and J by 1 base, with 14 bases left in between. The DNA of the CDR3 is TGCGCCAGCAGTGAGTCAACGGCGGGGGCTGGCACAGATACGCAGTATTTT. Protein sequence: CASSESTAGAGTDTQYF.

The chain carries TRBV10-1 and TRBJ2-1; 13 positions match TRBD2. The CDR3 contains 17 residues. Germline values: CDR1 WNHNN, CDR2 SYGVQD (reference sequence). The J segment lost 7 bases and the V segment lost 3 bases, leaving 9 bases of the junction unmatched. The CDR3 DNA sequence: TGCGCCAGCAGTGATATGGTGAGGACTAGCGGGAGAAATGAGCAGTTCTTC. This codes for CASSDMVRTSGRNEQFF.

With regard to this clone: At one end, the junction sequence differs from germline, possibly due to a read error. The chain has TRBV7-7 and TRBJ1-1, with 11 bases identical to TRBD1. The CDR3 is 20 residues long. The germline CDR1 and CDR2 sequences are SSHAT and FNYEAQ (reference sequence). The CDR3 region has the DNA TGTGCTAGCAGCTCCCCCAAGGGCGGACAGGGGGCACATATGAACACTGAAGCTTTCTTT. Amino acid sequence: CASSSPKGGQGAHMNTEAFF.

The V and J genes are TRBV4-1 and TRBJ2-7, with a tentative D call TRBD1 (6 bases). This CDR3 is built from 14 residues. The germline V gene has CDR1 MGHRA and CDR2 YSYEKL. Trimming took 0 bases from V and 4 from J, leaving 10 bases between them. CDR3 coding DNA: TGCGCCAGCAGCCAAGAGGTCAGGGGTTACGAGCAGTACTTC. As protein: CASSQEVRGYEQYF.

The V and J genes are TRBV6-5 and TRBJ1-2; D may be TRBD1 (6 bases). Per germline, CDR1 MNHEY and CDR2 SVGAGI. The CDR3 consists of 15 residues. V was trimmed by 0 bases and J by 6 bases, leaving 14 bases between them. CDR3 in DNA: TGTGCCAGCAGTTACTCGTTCAGGGGATCAGATGGCTACACCTTC. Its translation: CASSYSFRGSDGYTF.